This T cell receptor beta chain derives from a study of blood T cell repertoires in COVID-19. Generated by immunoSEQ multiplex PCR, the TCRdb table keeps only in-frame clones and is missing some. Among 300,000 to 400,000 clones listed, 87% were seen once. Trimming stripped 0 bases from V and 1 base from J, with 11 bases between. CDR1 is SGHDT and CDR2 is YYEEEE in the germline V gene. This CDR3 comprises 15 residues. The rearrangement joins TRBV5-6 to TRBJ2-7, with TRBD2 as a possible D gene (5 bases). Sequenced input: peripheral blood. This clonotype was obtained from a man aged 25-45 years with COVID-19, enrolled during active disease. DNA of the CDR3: TGTGCCAGCAGCTTGGGCTCGGGGTCGTCCTACGAGCAGTACTTC. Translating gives CASSLGSGSSYEQYF.